This paragraph covers one T cell receptor (beta chain) sequence. Per the germline V gene, CDR1 is SGHNT and CDR2 is YYREEE (reference sequence). The CDR3 spans 17 residues. V was shortened by 4 bases and J by 2 bases, with 20 bases between the two germline ends. Authors' processing steps: The authors estimated nucleated cell counts from reference gene primer amplification. TCRdb keeps only in-frame clones here, not all; method: immunoSEQ multiplex PCR. D and trimming come from the DNA, and the V and J calls and clone size come from that table. The sample lists fewer than 35,000 clones; 65% to 90% were seen once. The source of the sample is a study of blood T cell repertoires in COVID-19. On the study more broadly: Samples taken during acute and convalescent COVID-19 were collected in the United States, Italy and Spain. Nucleic acid was either cDNA or gDNA, and it came from T cells, B-cell-depleted T cells, or PBMCs.

This TCR derives from an elderly man with active or convalescent COVID-19. The chain links TRBV5-4 to TRBJ2-3; D perhaps matches TRBD2 (5 bases). Sequenced material: peripheral blood. CDR3 nucleotides: TGTGCCAGCAGCCTCGTGGGTGTTCGGGAAGACACAGATACGCAGTATTTT. Protein: CASSLVGVREDTDTQYF.